This record concerns one T cell receptor beta chain sequence. Per the original methods: Reference gene primer amplification gave nucleated cell count estimates. Libraries were prepared by immunoSEQ multiplex PCR; TCRdb keeps only in-frame clonotypes and omits some of them. V, J and clone size are taken as reported in that table, and D and trimming were inferred from the DNA itself. The sample holds approximately 90,000 clones, around 87% seen once. The source of the sample is a study of blood T cell repertoires in COVID-19. Study at large: The analysed material was cDNA or gDNA that came from T cells, B-cell-depleted T cells, or PBMCs.

J gave up 6 bases and V 0 bases, and 6 bases lay outside the gene matches. The CDR3 covers 17 residues. Germline-derived CDR1 and CDR2 are MGHRA and YSYEKL. The sequence was obtained from a human donor with acute or convalescent COVID-19. The donor label of this sample is uncertain. V usage is TRBV4-1 and J usage is TRBJ2-1; the match to TRBD2 covers 12 bases. The specimen sequenced was peripheral blood. In DNA, the CDR3 is TGCGCCAGCAGCCAAGAGAATGGACTAGCGGGGTCCAATGAGCAGTTCTTC. It is translated as CASSQENGLAGSNEQFF.